A single T cell receptor (beta chain) is shown here with its context. The clone's antigen remains unknown. There are no base qualities to consult, and no much larger clone falls within one base. The sample is drawn from a study of blood T cell repertoires in COVID-19 (TCRdb year 2020). A note on the overall study: Samples from collaborators originated in the United States, Italy and Spain and spanned both the acute and convalescent phases of COVID-19. The material from the prospective study consisted of cDNA or gDNA derived from T cells, B-cell-depleted T cells, or PBMCs. Subjects who had been exposed to COVID-19, were actively infected with it, or had recovered from it provided the deeply sampled blood TCRbeta repertoires that made up the dataset. The repertoires were released in a freely available public database meant as a resource for research on the immune response to SARS-CoV-2. Samples were obtained from the ongoing ImmuneRACE study (first 160 participants) and from 1,254 subjects provided by 6 global collaborators. A de-identified subject ID, COVID-19 status, age in years and sex were almost always included in the sample metadata. Where available, HLA class I and class II types were taken from metadata supplied by the sample provider and were not determined by assay-based typing. What the authors observed across the whole study: Clinical and demographic metadata were provided uncurated, with the amount varying by source and participant.

Whole blood was collected in K2EDTA tubes by collaborating institutions according to the institutions' own protocols. For TCRbeta analysis, collaborators shipped samples in one of three forms: frozen whole blood, isolated PBMCs, or DNA extracted from either of those sample types. TCRbeta CDR3 regions were amplified from genomic DNA using the immunoSEQ Assay, a bias-controlled multiplex PCR. From the authors' description of their analysis: Within the assay, amplification of reference gene primers was used to estimate how many nucleated cells each sample contained. Sequence reads were collapsed and filtered to measure the absolute abundance of every unique TCRbeta CDR3 rearrangement. For each sample, productive Simpson clonality was calculated as the square root of Simpson's diversity index over productive rearrangements. TCRdb provides this immuneACCESS table in a form limited to in-frame rearrangements. Some clones are lacking; in checked studies, under half of them reflect an unresolved V gene, and why the rest are absent is not known. That table gives V, J and clone size, and the DNA gave D and trimming. The sample table contains around 100,000 clones; only one count was recorded for about 90% of them. The ten top clones hold about 3.5% of the sample.

Reading from cysteine to phenylalanine, the CDR3 counts 14 amino acids. The entry retains the CDR3 DNA only, 42 bases that are in frame from base 1. V lost 5 bases and J lost 6 bases, and the count of bases not matched to a germline gene is 7. CDR1 and CDR2, per the germline V gene, are SGHTA and FQGNSA. In this chain, TRBV7-2 is recombined with TRBJ2-7; 10 nucleotides in the junction match TRBD2. What was sequenced was peripheral blood. The receptor comes from a human donor in a cohort sampled during active COVID-19. CDR3 region: CASSPAVAGGEQYF. The nucleotide sequence is given as TGTGCCAGCAGCCCCGCAGTAGCGGGAGGCGAGCAGTACTTC.